This TCR beta chain appears in the sequencing data of a study of cytomegalovirus exposure and HLA in healthy donors. Study-level findings and limits: Excluded were some V segments that proved indistinguishable, including TRBV6-2 and TRBV6-3. In a later analysis, at a false discovery rate of 0.05, about 17,000 TCR beta sequences matched HLA alleles. Trimming of TCR beta V- and J-genes showed a link, identified in a later analysis, to a missense DCLRE1C variant.

Comments on this clone: Its antigen is currently unknown.

The CDR3 contains 18 residues. The V end was cut by 4 bases, the J end by 1 base, with 23 bases between. CDR1 and CDR2 (germline): SGHKS, YYEKEE (reference sequence). The PCR contained 60 Vbeta and 13 Jbeta primers. This table comes from immunoSEQ multiplex PCR, and its TCRdb copy is limited to in-frame clones, with some not included. Of about 190,000 clones listed, about three quarters are singletons. Sequencing input: PBMCs. This chain links TRBV5-5 with TRBJ1-1; tentative D call: TRBD1 (5 bases). The sequence was obtained from a woman between 40 and 50 years old in good health and CMV-seronegative. The CDR3 sequence is CASSHSVRGTGKNTEAFF. DNA for the CDR3: TGTGCCAGCAGCCACTCTGTACGGGGGACGGGTAAGAACACTGAAGCTTTCTTT.